This T cell receptor (beta chain) was captured by sequencing in a study of OX40 agonist ivuxolimab in advanced cancers. Produced via immunoSEQ multiplex PCR; TCRdb's table is partial and in-frame only. The sample contains roughly 80,000 clones, around nine tenths of which appear only once. Samples of blood were obtained at baseline, on cycle 4 day 1, and on cycle 7 day 1. Germline V gene data show CDR1 as SGHDT and CDR2 as YYEEEE. The V segment lost 2 bases and the J segment 0 bases; nucleotides outside the gene matches: 2. The length of the CDR3 is 15 residues. The clonotype was recovered from an adult with an advanced solid tumor such as melanoma, head and neck, liver or kidney cancer. This chain joins TRBV5-6 and TRBJ2-7; 10 nucleotides line up with TRBD1. The source material was CD4+ or CD8+ T cells sorted from blood, sampled in a trial of the OX40 agonist ivuxolimab. The CDR3 coding sequence is TGTGCCAGCAGCTTCGGGACAGGGGTCTCCTACGAGCAGTACGTC. Translated: CASSFGTGVSYEQYV.